This T cell receptor (beta chain) was observed in a study of cytomegalovirus exposure and HLA in healthy donors. The study's findings and limits: Other equally common chains were less clonally expanded than HLA-associated TCR beta chains, a later analysis showed.

This clone came up a few times. Antigen unknown. With 60 Vbeta and 13 Jbeta primers, the PCR was carried out. Method: immunoSEQ multiplex PCR; TCRdb's copy keeps in-frame clones and lacks some. The sample holds approximately 130,000 clones, 70% to 90% seen once. The specimen was PBMCs. This receptor was identified in a woman aged 35 to 49 in good health and CMV-seropositive.

In DNA form, the CDR3 reads TGCGCCAGCAGCCACACAGGGGGAACTGAAGCTTTCTTT. Residues: CASSHTGGTEAFF. The rearrangement links TRBV4-3 to TRBJ1-1; 8 nucleotides match TRBD1. V was pared by 3 bases and J by 5 bases, with 2 bases of the junction left unmatched. Per the germline V gene, CDR1 is LGHNA and CDR2 is YSLEER. CDR3 length equals 13 residues.